One sample yielded the 5 T cell receptor beta chains listed below, sequenced in a study of CD8+CD57+ T cells in acquired aplastic anemia (dated by TCRdb to 2017 to 2018). Patients chosen for sequencing had shown expansion of CD8+CD57+ cells by flow cytometry. Reads for this sample came from an Illumina HiSeq 2000. Profiling of TCR beta VDJ combinations and CDR3 sequences used genomic DNA as the template. TCRdb handled the public reads itself, with Q25 trimming in fastp and clone calling in MiXCR, and kept productive beta chains. Every CDR3 protein is listed once, alongside the most common genes and DNA of its rows. Within this sample are 100,000 to 150,000 distinct CDR3 sequences, with 40% of them counted one time only. About 2.6% of the sample is held by the ten biggest clonotypes. The sample consisted of sorted CD4+, CD8+, or CD8+CD57+ T cells (not recorded which) from PBMCs. The receptors shown here come from a human donor with aplastic anemia.

The rearrangement links TRBV11-2 to TRBJ2-7, with 9 nucleotides matching TRBD2. CDR1 and CDR2 (germline): SGHAT, FQNNGV. V lost 0 bases and J lost 7; bases outside the gene matches: 7. CDR3 length equals 15 residues. The CDR3 sequence: CASSLEKGLAGEQYF. The CDR3 DNA reads as TGTGCCAGCAGCTTAGAGAAGGGGCTAGCGGGGGAGCAGTACTTC.

A note on this clonotype: This may arise from a read error, as a much more abundant clone is one base away. V is TRBV11-2 and J is TRBJ1-2; D gene uncertain. V dropped 7 bases and J dropped 8 bases, with 17 bases sitting between them. This CDR3 is built from 13 residues. From germline, CDR1 is SGHAT and CDR2 FQNNGV. The DNA of the CDR3 is TGTGCCAGCAATTCGGACGCTCGGAGGGGCTACACCTTC. It is translated as CASNSDARRGYTF.

This clonotype was recorded many times. V and J are TRBV7-3 and TRBJ2-1, with D unresolved. The germline CDR1 and CDR2 sequences are SGHTA and FQGTGA. This CDR3 region has 16 residues. V lost 5 bases and J 7 bases, leaving 21 bases between the germline ends. This chain's CDR3 is CASSGAVAEGWNEQFF. CDR3 coding DNA: TGTGCCAGCAGCGGTGCCGTGGCCGAAGGATGGAATGAGCAGTTCTTC. The full variable domain, in which reference TRBV7-3 and TRBJ2-1 provide the parts outside the CDR3, is GAGVSQTPSNKVTEKGKYVELRCDPISGHTALYWYRQSLGQGPEFLIYFQGTGAADDSGLPNDRFFAVRPEGSVSTLKIQRTERGDSAVYLCASSGAVAEGWNEQFFGPGTRLTVL.

The V and J genes are TRBV9 and TRBJ1-1; D not resolved. V was cut by 4 bases and J by 1 base, with 11 bases left in between. There are 14 residues in the CDR3. Per the germline V gene, CDR1 is SGDLS and CDR2 is YYNGEE. CDR3 region: CASSPRGGNTEAFF. The CDR3 bases are TGTGCCAGCAGCCCCCGAGGAGGGAACACTGAAGCTTTCTTT.

This clonotype was counted ten times or more. V gene TRBV6-1 combines with J gene TRBJ2-7; 8 nucleotides match TRBD2. V lost 4 bases to trimming and J lost 4 bases; unmatched junction nucleotides: 3. Germline-derived CDR1 and CDR2 are MNHNS and SASEGT. The CDR3 has 13 amino acids. CDR3 amino acids: CASSVERGYEQYV. In DNA, the CDR3 is TGTGCCAGCAGTGTAGAGCGGGGGTACGAGCAGTACGTC.